This T cell receptor (beta chain) appears in the sequencing data of a study of control samples from healthy donors and cancer patients. With 0 bases removed from V and 5 bases from J, the gap between germline ends came to 11 bases. The CDR3 is 14 amino acids. From germline, CDR1 is SGHRS and CDR2 YFSETQ. Method: immunoSEQ multiplex PCR; TCRdb's copy keeps in-frame clones and lacks some. This table holds over 100,000 clones, 85% to 90% found once. This TCR came from a woman aged 50 to 65 in good health. V gene TRBV5-1 combines with J gene TRBJ2-5; D possibly corresponds to TRBD2 (5 bases). Material: blood. The CDR3 reads CASSLVAPHETQYF. CDR3 nucleotides: TGCGCCAGCAGCTTGGTAGCGCCCCATGAGACCCAGTACTTC.